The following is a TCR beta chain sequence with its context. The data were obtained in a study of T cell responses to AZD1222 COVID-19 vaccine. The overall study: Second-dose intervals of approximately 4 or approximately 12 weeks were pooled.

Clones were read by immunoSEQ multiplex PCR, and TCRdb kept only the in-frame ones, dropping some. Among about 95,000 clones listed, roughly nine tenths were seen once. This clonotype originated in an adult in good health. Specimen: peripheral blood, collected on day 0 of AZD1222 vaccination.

DNA of the CDR3: TGTGCCAGCAGCTTAGATCTAGAGGGTACGGGCTATGGCTACACCTTC. Its protein is CASSLDLEGTGYGYTF. The V gene is TRBV11-2, the J gene TRBJ1-2; no clear D. Trimming removed 0 bases from V and 4 bases from J, with 15 bases in between. The CDR3 has 16 residues. CDR1 is SGHAT, CDR2 FQNNGV, per germline. The complete variable domain, with remaining parts taken from reference TRBV11-2 and TRBJ1-2, reads EAGVAQSPRYKIIEKRQSVAFWCNPISGHATLYWYQQILGQGPKLLIQFQNNGVVDDSQLPKDRFSAERLKGVDSTLKIQPAKLEDSAVYLCASSLDLEGTGYGYTFGSGTRLTVV.